The T cell receptor beta chain under discussion was sequenced for a study of beta chain features in type 1 diabetes. Every donor had blood drawn once into heparin, approximately 120 mL on average. Central memory, naive, regulatory and stem cell-like memory CD4+ cells were sorted by CD45RO/CCR7/CD25/CD127/CD95/CD27. Post-sort purity exceeded 98% for all sorted populations. Expressed TCRB transcripts were sequenced, since all the RNA that had been isolated was reverse transcribed. The protocol was immunoSEQ multiplex PCR, while the TCRdb copy is restricted to in-frame clones and leaves out a portion. The sample yields 310,000 or so clones, around 16% seen once. Deletions cut 2 bases from V and 8 bases from J, with 6 bases between. Germline loops: CDR1 MDHEN, CDR2 SYDVKM. There are 11 residues in the CDR3. As for this clone: As yet, its antigen is unknown.

Study-wide findings and caveats: Among all four CD4+ subsets, Type 1 diabetes patients had TCRB CDR3s that were moderately but significantly shorter.

Sequenced sample: naive CD4+ T cells from blood. This chain joins TRBV28 and TRBJ1-1, with D unclear. The source of this sequence is a young man with type 1 diabetes. CDR3 nucleotides: TGTGCCAGCAGTTTAGTCGGGGAAGCTTTCTTT. It codes for CASSLVGEAFF.